A selection of T cell receptor beta chains follows, all from one sample in a study of blood T cell repertoires in COVID-19. Libraries were prepared by immunoSEQ multiplex PCR; TCRdb keeps only in-frame clonotypes and omits some of them. The sample holds about 310,000 clones, 89% seen once. Sequenced material: PBMCs or T cells enriched from blood (not recorded which). The receptors stem from a man aged 60-69 years who had recovered from COVID-19. Both conserved end residues are part of each CDR3. D genes are given only for firm matches.

CDR3aa: CASSQRTGTDQPQHF
CDR3nt: TGTGCCAGCAGCCAACGGACAGGAACGGATCAGCCCCAGCATTTT
d_gene: TRBD1
v_gene: TRBV7-2
len: 15
j_gene: TRBJ1-5

CDR3aa: CATSGGPGASTDTQYF
CDR3nt: TGTGCCACCAGTGGGGGGCCAGGAGCGAGCACAGATACGCAGTATTTT
d_gene: NA
v_gene: TRBV24-1
len: 16
j_gene: TRBJ2-3

CDR3aa: CAWSLRGFREQYF
CDR3nt: TGTGCCTGGAGTCTCAGGGGGTTTCGCGAGCAGTACTTC
d_gene: TRBD1
v_gene: TRBV30
len: 13
j_gene: TRBJ2-7

CDR3aa: CASSPGGSDQPQHF
CDR3nt: TGTGCCAGCTCACCTGGCGGAAGCGATCAGCCCCAGCATTTT
d_gene: NA
v_gene: TRBV18
len: 14
j_gene: TRBJ1-5

CDR3aa: CASSIEAGGLYEQYF
CDR3nt: TGTGCCAGTAGTATAGAGGCAGGGGGACTCTACGAGCAGTACTTC
d_gene: NA
v_gene: TRBV19
len: 15
j_gene: TRBJ2-7

CDR3aa: CATSASRGLSNEQFF
CDR3nt: TGTGCCACCAGTGCCTCCCGGGGACTAAGTAATGAGCAGTTCTTC
d_gene: TRBD2
v_gene: TRBV24-1
len: 15
j_gene: TRBJ2-1

CDR3aa: CASSLLSSGSDTQYF
CDR3nt: TGTGCCAGCAGTTTATTAAGTAGCGGGAGTGATACGCAGTATTTT
d_gene: TRBD2
v_gene: TRBV27
len: 15
j_gene: TRBJ2-3

CDR3aa: CASSLGGMNSPLHF
CDR3nt: TGTGCCAGCAGTTTAGGCGGAATGAATTCACCCCTCCACTTT
d_gene: NA
v_gene: TRBV28
len: 14
j_gene: TRBJ1-6

CDR3aa: CASSIASGRALYEQYF
CDR3nt: TGTGCCAGTAGTATAGCCAGCGGGAGGGCCCTCTACGAGCAGTACTTC
d_gene: TRBD2
v_gene: TRBV19
len: 16
j_gene: TRBJ2-7

CDR3aa: CASSGIPIPGLINTEAFF
CDR3nt: TGCGCCAGCAGTGGGATACCCATTCCGGGTCTCATCAACACTGAAGCTTTCTTT
d_gene: NA
v_gene: TRBV10-1
len: 18
j_gene: TRBJ1-1

CDR3aa: CASSDRRGTDTQYF
CDR3nt: TGTGCCAGCTCGGACAGGAGGGGCACAGATACGCAGTATTTT
d_gene: NA
v_gene: TRBV28
len: 14
j_gene: TRBJ2-3